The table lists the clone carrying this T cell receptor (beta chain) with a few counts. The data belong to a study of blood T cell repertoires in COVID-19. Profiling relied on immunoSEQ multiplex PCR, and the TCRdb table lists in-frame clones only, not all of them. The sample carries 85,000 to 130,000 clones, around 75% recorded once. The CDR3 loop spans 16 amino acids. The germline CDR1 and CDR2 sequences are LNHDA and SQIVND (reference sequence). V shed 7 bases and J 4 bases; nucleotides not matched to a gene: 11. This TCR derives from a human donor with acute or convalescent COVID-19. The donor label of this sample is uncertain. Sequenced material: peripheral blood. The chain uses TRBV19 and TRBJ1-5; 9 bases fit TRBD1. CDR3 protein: CASTPLWDRDNQPQHF. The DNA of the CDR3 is TGTGCCAGTACCCCTCTTTGGGACAGGGATAATCAGCCCCAGCATTTT.